The text below deals with one TCR beta chain. Clones were read by immunoSEQ multiplex PCR, and TCRdb kept only the in-frame ones, dropping some. Seen here are approximately 1,500 clones, around 93% observed once, and the top ten hold less than 2.5%. This sample stems from a study of graft-versus-host responses after intestinal transplantation. Study summary: The whole recipient group had anti-thymocyte globulin induction followed by tacrolimus and steroids for roughly 3 years.

V was clipped by 3 bases and J by 0 bases, with 3 bases between them. CDR3 size: 13 residues. CDR1 is WSHSY and CDR2 is SAAADI in the germline V gene. The material was PBMCs, obtained 16 days after intestinal transplant. This TCR was sampled from a human patient who received an intestinal transplant, so some T cells may come from the graft donor. The rearrangement joins TRBV10-2 to TRBJ2-1, with D uncertain. As DNA, the CDR3 is TGCGCCAGCAGTGACAGCTCCTACAATGAGCAGTTCTTC. Encoded protein: CASSDSSYNEQFF.